Each of the 16 T cell receptor beta chains below was sequenced from the same sample in a study of STAT3 mutations in large granular lymphocyte leukemia. Study-level results: At least one immunodominant TCR beta clonotype appeared in every T-cell large granular lymphocyte leukemia patient.

This table comes from immunoSEQ multiplex PCR, and its TCRdb copy is limited to in-frame clones, with some not included. The sample comprises 8,800 or so clones, approximately 92% of which are singletons, and 66% rests with the top ten. These receptors are not linked to any known antigen. Source material: peripheral blood mononuclear cells. The source is a man aged 60 to 69 with T-cell large granular lymphocyte leukemia. Some clones in this sample may be carry-over from other donors' samples.

V gene TRBV5-1 combines with J gene TRBJ2-3; D may be TRBD2 (6 bases). Trimming removed 2 bases from V and 6 bases from J, with 13 bases in between. This CDR3 is built from 14 residues. CDR1 SGHRS and CDR2 YFSETQ come from the germline V gene. CDR3 residues: CASSFRGTGDTQYF. As DNA, the CDR3 is TGCGCCAGCAGCTTCCGCGGGACCGGGGATACGCAGTATTTT.

CDR3 region: CASSQEVRGDYEQYF. The CDR3 DNA reads TGCGCCAGCAGCCAAGAAGTGAGAGGGGACTACGAGCAGTACTTC. The V gene is TRBV4-3, the J gene TRBJ2-7; D possibly matches TRBD1 or TRBD2 (5 bases each). The CDR3 is 15 amino acids. Trimming removed 0 bases at V and 3 bases at J, with 12 bases between. Per germline, CDR1 LGHNA and CDR2 YSLEER.

This rearrangement joins TRBV7-2 to TRBJ2-2; TRBD2 agrees at 9 bases. This CDR3 region has 15 residues. J lost 2 bases, V lost 3 bases, and 1 base had no gene match. CDR1 is SGHTA and CDR2 is FQGNSA in the germline V gene. The CDR3 nucleotides read TGTGCCAGCAGCTTGACTAGCGGAAACACCGGGGAGCTGTTTTTT. Translating it yields CASSLTSGNTGELFF.

The chain is built from TRBV6-6 and TRBJ2-3; D may be TRBD2 (6 bases). V lost 4 bases and J 2 bases, leaving 10 bases between the germline ends. Germline CDR1 reads MNHNY; CDR2 reads SVGAGI (reference sequence). The CDR3 runs to 14 residues. The CDR3 DNA reads as TGTGCCAGCAGTTGGATAGCGGACACAGATACGCAGTATTTT. Its translation is CASSWIADTDTQYF.

The rearrangement links TRBV10-3 to TRBJ2-3; D not resolved. The germline V gene encodes CDR1 ENHRY and CDR2 SYGVKD. There are 12 residues in the CDR3. Trimming took 3 bases from V and 5 from J, leaving 6 bases between them. CDR3 residues: CAISDTLDTQYF. In nucleotides, the CDR3 is TGTGCCATCAGTGATACGTTAGATACGCAGTATTTT.

The chain is built from TRBV4-1 and TRBJ1-1; D gene unclear. The CDR3 extends over 11 amino acids. The ends were cut back, 1 base at V and 4 bases at J, with 1 base in the middle. Per the germline V gene, CDR1 is MGHRA and CDR2 is YSYEKL. CDR3 DNA sequence: TGCGCCAGCAGCCAAGGCACTGAAGCTTTCTTT. Translating it yields CASSQGTEAFF.

This clone was observed a single time. This rearrangement joins TRBV10-3 to TRBJ1-5; possible D gene TRBD1, 6 bases. CDR3 length: 14 residues. The V gene's germline CDR1 is ENHRY and CDR2 SYGVKD. V dropped 4 bases and J dropped 3 bases, with 10 bases sitting between them. The CDR3 is CAISATGPNQPQHF. DNA for the CDR3: TGTGCCATCAGTGCGACAGGTCCCAATCAGCCCCAGCATTTT.

This clone was detected once. The chain recombines TRBV18 with TRBJ2-2; no clear D. Germline assignment: CDR1 KGHSH and CDR2 LQKENI. V dropped 3 bases and J dropped 13 bases, with 18 bases sitting between them. The CDR3 is 14 amino acids. CDR3 bases: TGTGCCAGCTCACCCCAACCCAATAGCAAGCGGCTGTTTTTT. Encoded protein: CASSPQPNSKRLFF.

J is TRBJ2-5 and V is TRBV18, with D maybe TRBD2 (6 bases). The CDR3 is 14 amino acids. Trimming took 3 bases from V and 5 from J, leaving 13 bases between them. CDR1 is KGHSH and CDR2 is LQKENI in the germline V gene. CDR3 loop: CASSPRGGLETQYF. The DNA of the CDR3 is TGTGCCAGCTCACCGCGGGGAGGCCTGGAGACCCAGTACTTC.

The rearrangement joins TRBV4-1 to TRBJ1-2; D is undetermined. V was shortened by 0 bases and J by 0 bases, with 8 bases between the two germline ends. CDR3 length: 15 amino acids. Looked up from germline, CDR1 is MGHRA and CDR2 is YSYEKL. The CDR3 nucleotides are TGCGCCAGCAGCCAAGAGGGAGGAGCTAACTATGGCTACACCTTC. It encodes CASSQEGGANYGYTF.

This chain joins TRBV5-1 and TRBJ1-2; D ambiguous. The CDR3 covers 14 residues. Germline-derived CDR1 and CDR2 are SGHRS and YFSETQ. Trimming left V 2 bases short and J 6 bases short, with 14 bases between. The CDR3 sequence: CASSFGPPRDGYTF. CDR3 bases: TGCGCCAGCAGCTTCGGGCCGCCTAGGGATGGCTACACCTTC.

Here the CDR3 DNA reads TGTGCCAGCAGTTACCCCCAGGTAGCGGGAGGAAATGAGCAGTTCTTC. As protein: CASSYPQVAGGNEQFF. The chain combines TRBV6-6 with TRBJ2-1; TRBD2 matches at 10 bases. Germline V gene sequence: CDR1 MNHNY, CDR2 SVGAGI (reference sequence). The CDR3 covers 16 residues. J gave up 7 bases and V 2 bases, and 8 bases lay outside the gene matches.

The chain joins TRBV10-3 to TRBJ2-2; no firm D call. The CDR3 loop spans 14 amino acids. V lost 6 bases and J lost 2, with 10 bases in between. CDR1 and CDR2 (germline): ENHRY, SYGVKD. The CDR3 here is CAIRGNLNTGELFF. CDR3 in DNA: TGTGCCATCAGGGGGAACCTAAACACCGGGGAGCTGTTTTTT.

CDR3 in amino acids: CASTRDRPVSPLHF. CDR3 bases: TGTGCCAGTACCCGGGACAGGCCAGTTTCACCCCTCCACTTT. This chain links TRBV2 with TRBJ1-6; 8 positions agree with TRBD1. Germline-derived CDR1 and CDR2 are SNHLY and FYNNEI. The V gene end was trimmed by 9 bases and the J gene end by 9 bases; junction bases not matched to a gene: 10. This CDR3 spans 14 amino acids.

The chain uses TRBV5-4 and TRBJ1-2, with D possibly TRBD1 on 5 matching bases. V lost 4 bases, J lost 2 bases, and 9 bases lay in between. Germline V gives CDR1 SGHNT, CDR2 YYREEE (reference sequence). CDR3 length: 13 residues. The CDR3 loop is CASSRDGNYGYTF. The CDR3 nucleotides are TGTGCCAGCAGCCGGGACGGGAACTATGGCTACACCTTC.

The chain carries TRBV18 and TRBJ2-2; D is tentatively TRBD1 or TRBD2 (5 bases each). CDR1 and CDR2 from the germline V gene are KGHSH and LQKENI. Trimming shortened V by 2 bases and J by 3 bases, and 7 bases separated the two germline ends. The CDR3 is 14 amino acids. As DNA, the CDR3 is TGTGCCAGCTCACCAGGGACCGACACCGGGGAGCTGTTTTTT. Translated, it gives CASSPGTDTGELFF.